Listed below are T cell receptor beta chains from one sample, sequenced in a study of CD8+ T cells in alopecia areata. Method: immunoSEQ multiplex PCR; TCRdb's copy keeps in-frame clones and lacks some. The sample comprises 150,000 to 200,000 clones, roughly 60% of which are singletons, and approximately 0.93% rests with the top ten. The material was CD4+ T cells sorted from blood, obtained at week 24, from a patient treated with tofacitinib. All receptors come from a human donor with alopecia areata. Both conserved end residues are part of each CDR3. The order of the fields is CDR3 protein, CDR3 DNA, V gene, D gene, CDR3 length, J gene, clone size. The D gene is left open where the match is weak. Clone size is given for some rows only: seen once, a few or many times, or a class if the clone is expanded.

CDR3aa: CSVEEPGQSRGYTF
CDR3nt: TGCAGCGTTGAAGAGCCCGGACAGTCCCGAGGCTACACCTTC
v_gene: TRBV29-1
d_gene: NA
len: 14
j_gene: TRBJ1-2
abundance: NA

CDR3aa: CASSRWTGNTEAFF
CDR3nt: TGTGCCAGCAGCCGCTGGACAGGGAACACTGAAGCTTTCTTT
v_gene: TRBV7-2
d_gene: TRBD1
len: 14
j_gene: TRBJ1-1
abundance: NA

CDR3aa: CASSESGSRSPLHF
CDR3nt: TGTGCCAGCAGTGAATCGGGGTCCCGATCACCCCTCCACTTT
v_gene: TRBV25-1
d_gene: NA
len: 14
j_gene: TRBJ1-6
abundance: few

CDR3aa: CASISGGQGVGNQPQHF
CDR3nt: TGTGCCAGCATTTCTGGGGGCCAGGGGGTGGGCAATCAGCCCCAGCATTTT
v_gene: TRBV21-1
d_gene: NA
len: 17
j_gene: TRBJ1-5
abundance: NA

CDR3aa: CAWSVLSSGELFF
CDR3nt: TGTGCCTGGAGTGTACTAAGCTCCGGGGAGCTGTTTTTT
v_gene: TRBV30
d_gene: NA
len: 13
j_gene: TRBJ2-2
abundance: few

CDR3aa: CSADRRAQGYTEAFF
CDR3nt: TGCAGCGCCGACCGCAGAGCCCAGGGGTACACTGAAGCTTTCTTT
v_gene: TRBV29-1
d_gene: NA
len: 15
j_gene: TRBJ1-1
abundance: NA

CDR3aa: CASSSRDRALKNIQYF
CDR3nt: TGTGCCAGCAGCTCCCGGGACAGGGCTCTCAAAAACATTCAGTACTTC
v_gene: TRBV7-2
d_gene: TRBD1
len: 16
j_gene: TRBJ2-4
abundance: NA

CDR3aa: CASTPGTGVEAFF
CDR3nt: TGTGCCAGCACCCCCGGGACAGGGGTTGAAGCTTTCTTT
v_gene: TRBV25-1
d_gene: TRBD1
len: 13
j_gene: TRBJ1-1
abundance: NA

CDR3aa: CASSLGGVVNSPLHF
CDR3nt: TGCGCCAGCAGCTTGGGCGGGGTCGTTAATTCACCCCTCCACTTT
v_gene: TRBV5-1
d_gene: NA
len: 15
j_gene: TRBJ1-6
abundance: NA

CDR3aa: CAWSSNWISAGYGYTF
CDR3nt: TGTGCCTGGAGTTCCAATTGGATCTCGGCGGGCTATGGCTACACCTTC
v_gene: TRBV30
d_gene: NA
len: 16
j_gene: TRBJ1-2
abundance: NA

CDR3aa: CASSPLNREPGYTF
CDR3nt: TGTGCCAGCAGCCCGCTCAACAGGGAACCTGGCTACACCTTC
v_gene: TRBV11-2
d_gene: NA
len: 14
j_gene: TRBJ1-2
abundance: few

CDR3aa: CASSLVDRADSLQYF
CDR3nt: TGTGCCAGCAGCTTAGTTGACAGAGCGGACTCCTTGCAGTACTTC
v_gene: TRBV7-2
d_gene: NA
len: 15
j_gene: TRBJ2-7
abundance: many

CDR3aa: CSVGGPGEQFF
CDR3nt: TGCAGCGTCGGGGGGCCAGGGGAGCAGTTCTTC
v_gene: TRBV29-1
d_gene: NA
len: 11
j_gene: TRBJ2-1
abundance: NA

CDR3aa: CAISVKGLKLFF
CDR3nt: TGTGCCATCAGTGTTAAGGGTTTAAAACTGTTTTTT
v_gene: TRBV10-3
d_gene: NA
len: 12
j_gene: TRBJ1-4
abundance: NA

CDR3aa: CASSQVFTNSPLHF
CDR3nt: TGTGCCAGCAGCCAAGTGTTTACTAATTCACCCCTCCACTTT
v_gene: TRBV14
d_gene: NA
len: 14
j_gene: TRBJ1-6
abundance: many

CDR3aa: CSVVSGDETQYF
CDR3nt: TGCAGCGTTGTATCGGGGGACGAGACCCAGTACTTC
v_gene: TRBV29-1
d_gene: NA
len: 12
j_gene: TRBJ2-5
abundance: NA